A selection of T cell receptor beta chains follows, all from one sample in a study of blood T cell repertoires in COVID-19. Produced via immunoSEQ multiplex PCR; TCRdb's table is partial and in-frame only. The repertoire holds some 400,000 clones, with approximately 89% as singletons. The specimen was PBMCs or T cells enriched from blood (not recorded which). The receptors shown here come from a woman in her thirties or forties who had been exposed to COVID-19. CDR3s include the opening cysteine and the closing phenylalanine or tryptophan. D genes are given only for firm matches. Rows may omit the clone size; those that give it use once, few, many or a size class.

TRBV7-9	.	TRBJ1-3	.	TGTGCCAGCAGCCTGTCCATCAGCTCTGGAAACACCATATATTTT	CASSLSISSGNTIYF
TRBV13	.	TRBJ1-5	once	TGTGCCAGCAGCTTCGGTCGGGGAGTTCAGCCCCAGCATTTT	CASSFGRGVQPQHF
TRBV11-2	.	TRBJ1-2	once	TGTGCCAGCAGCTTAATGCCCAGAGGGAACTATGGCTACACCTTC	CASSLMPRGNYGYTF
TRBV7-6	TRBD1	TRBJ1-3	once	TGTGCCAGCAGCTTATTCCTAGGCGGGACAGGCTCTGGAAACACCATATATTTT	CASSLFLGGTGSGNTIYF
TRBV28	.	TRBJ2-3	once	TGTGCCAGCAGTTTGCAGACAGATACGCAGTATTTT	CASSLQTDTQYF
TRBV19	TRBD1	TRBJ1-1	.	TGTGCCAGTAGTATCGGGGACAGGGTGAACACTGAAGCTTTCTTT	CASSIGDRVNTEAFF
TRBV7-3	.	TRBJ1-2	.	TGTGCCAGCAGCACCGAGGGCTACACCTTC	CASSTEGYTF
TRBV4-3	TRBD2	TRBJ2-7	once	TGCGCCAGCAGCCAAGCGGGGGGGCTCCCCTACGAGCAGTACTTC	CASSQAGGLPYEQYF
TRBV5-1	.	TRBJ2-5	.	TGCGCCAGCAGCTTGGGCAGAACAGGCCACCAAGAGACCCAGTACTTC	CASSLGRTGHQETQYF
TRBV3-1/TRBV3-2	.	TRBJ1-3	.	TGTGCCAGCAGCCAAGTCCTCTCTGGAAACACCATATATTTT	CASSQVLSGNTIYF
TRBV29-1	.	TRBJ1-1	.	TGCAGCGTTGAATCCGGCACTGAAGCTTTCTTT	CSVESGTEAFF
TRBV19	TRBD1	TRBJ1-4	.	TGTGCCAGCAAGCCACTGCCCGGGACAGGTAATGAAAAACTGTTTTTT	CASKPLPGTGNEKLFF